This TCR beta chain was captured by sequencing in a study of OX40 agonist ivuxolimab in advanced cancers. For the study at large: Patients received the agonistic anti-OX40 (CD134) antibody ivuxolimab. Findings and caveats of the study: Those patients achieving a partial response at 0.1-3.0 mg/kg showed among the lowest clonal expansion. Dosing at 0.1 to 3.0 mg/kg was accompanied by clonal expansion of CD4+ and CD8+ blood T cells by week 6.

Blood sampling was done at baseline, cycle 4 day 1, and cycle 7 day 1. Profiled with immunoSEQ multiplex PCR; TCRdb holds only in-frame clones, not every one. The sample yields 100,000 to 120,000 clones, roughly 90% seen once. Trimming left V 0 bases short and J 8 bases short, with 11 bases between. CDR3 size: 13 residues. Germline CDR1 is SGHRS and CDR2 is YFSETQ. For this clone: Antigen specificity is unknown.

Material: CD4+ or CD8+ T cells sorted from blood, obtained in a trial of the OX40 agonist ivuxolimab. This TCR came from an adult with an advanced solid tumor such as melanoma, head and neck, liver or kidney cancer. The chain combines TRBV5-1 with TRBJ1-1; D unclear. CDR3 nucleotide sequence: TGCGCCAGCAGCTTGGATACCCTAAGGGAAGCTTTCTTT. Its protein is CASSLDTLREAFF.